This TCR beta chain was observed in a study of T cell responses to AZD1222 COVID-19 vaccine. Whole-study findings and limits: Nearly half of unique spike-specific TCRs reportedly avoided B.1.351 and B.1.1.7 mutated regions.

V trimming: 9 bases; J trimming: 0 bases; junction bases outside the gene matches: 10. Germline V lookup: CDR1 SEHNR, CDR2 FQNEAQ (reference sequence). CDR3 length: 17 amino acids. In its sample, this clone was seen once. Its antigen remains unknown. Data came from immunoSEQ multiplex PCR; TCRdb stores just in-frame clones and leaves some out. The data show around 190,000 clones, approximately 90% seen once. Sequences were derived from peripheral blood, sampled 28 days after the second AZD1222 dose. The sequence derives from an adult who received the AZD1222 COVID-19 vaccine. The chain links TRBV7-9 to TRBJ1-4; 10 bases are a match to TRBD1. CDR3 sequence: CASLAGQGYATNEKLFF. The CDR3 DNA reads TGTGCCAGTCTAGCGGGACAGGGGTATGCAACTAATGAAAAACTGTTTTTT. Full variable domain (missing parts from reference TRBV7-9 and TRBJ1-4): DTGVSQNPRHKITKRGQNVTFRCDPISEHNRLYWYRQTLGQGPEFLTYFQNEAQLEKSRLLSDRFSAERPKGSFSTLEIQRTEQGDSAMYLCASLAGQGYATNEKLFFGSGTQLSVL.